Following are 14 T cell receptor beta chains from one sample sequenced in a study of cytomegalovirus exposure and HLA in healthy donors (dated by TCRdb to about 2017). Receptor amplification or capture employed the immunoSEQ multiplex PCR assay. For the multiplex PCR, a mixture combining 60 forward primers for TCR Vbeta segments and 13 reverse primers for TCR Jbeta segments was used. Not all clones reach the TCRdb copy of this immuneACCESS table, which keeps in-frame sequences only. Checked studies attribute under half of the gap to unresolved V genes and leave the rest unexplained. This sample gives around 120,000 clones in total; around 86% of them show up just once. The ten top clones hold 3.9% of the sample. Sequenced input: PBMCs. Source of these receptors: a young woman in good health and CMV-seronegative.

The rearrangement links TRBV23-1 to TRBJ2-7; 9 positions match TRBD1. TRBV23-1 counts as an open reading frame of uncertain function. CDR3 size: 14 residues. V shed 7 bases, J shed 0 bases, and the junction held 4 bases outside the gene matches. The CDR3 is CASKGGQGSYEQYF. For the CDR3, the DNA is TGCGCCAGCAAAGGGGGACAGGGCTCCTACGAGCAGTACTTC.

The V and J genes are TRBV5-6 and TRBJ2-5, with a tentative D call TRBD1 (6 bases). The CDR3 has 14 amino acids. V lost 4 bases, J lost 3 bases, and 13 bases lay in between. From germline, CDR1 is SGHDT and CDR2 YYEEEE. The chain's CDR3 is CASSHTGSKETQYF. In DNA, the CDR3 is TGTGCCAGCAGCCATACAGGGTCGAAAGAGACCCAGTACTTC.

The genes are TRBV27 and TRBJ2-1; 8 nucleotides align to TRBD2. There are 15 residues in the CDR3. Losses at the gene ends were 2 bases for V and 6 bases for J; bases not matched to a gene: 6. The germline V gene encodes CDR1 MNHEY and CDR2 SMNVEV (reference sequence). The CDR3 DNA is TGTGCCAGCAGTTTAACCGGGACTAGGGGCAATGAGCAGTTCTTC. Its protein product is CASSLTGTRGNEQFF.

In its sample, this clone was seen a few times. The chain is built from TRBV11-2 and TRBJ2-5; D remains ambiguous. The end of the DNA aligns better with TRBJ2-7, so the J call may be wrong. The V gene's germline CDR1 is SGHAT and CDR2 FQNNGV. This CDR3 is built from 15 residues. CDR3 sequence: CASSSRTLNSYEQYF. The CDR3 DNA sequence: TGTGCCAGCAGCTCCCGCACGCTGAACTCCTACGAGCAGTACTTC.

This chain connects TRBV6-5 to TRBJ1-5, with D unresolved. V dropped 6 bases and J dropped 9 bases, with 15 bases sitting between them. The V gene's germline CDR1 is MNHEY and CDR2 SVGAGI. This CDR3 region has 13 residues. The DNA of the CDR3 is TGTGCCAGCAGCCCCGGACGGAGCGGGCCCCAGCATTTT. Translated: CASSPGRSGPQHF.

The chain links TRBV10-3 to TRBJ1-3; no definite D call. Germline values: CDR1 ENHRY, CDR2 SYGVKD. The CDR3 is 14 amino acids. Trimming cost V 3 bases and J 0 bases, with 6 bases left between them. CDR3 coding DNA: TGTGCCATCAGTGACAGGTCCTCTGGAAACACCATATATTTT. The encoded protein is CAISDRSSGNTIYF.

This chain links TRBV2 with TRBJ2-1, with a tentative D call TRBD1 (5 bases). The V gene's germline CDR1 is SNHLY and CDR2 FYNNEI. V lost 6 bases to trimming and J lost 4 bases, with 13 bases between them. This CDR3 contains 14 residues. Here the CDR3 DNA reads TGTGCCAGCAGCCGGACACCCCTTTACAATGAGCAGTTCTTC. Its protein product is CASSRTPLYNEQFF.

The chain uses TRBV28 and TRBJ2-1; TRBD2 is a possible D gene (6 bases). The CDR3 is made up of 16 amino acids. The ends were cut back, 7 bases at V and 0 bases at J, with 16 bases in the middle. Germline CDR1 and CDR2: MDHEN and SYDVKM. The CDR3: CASKGRRAYSYNEQFF. The CDR3 DNA sequence: TGTGCCAGCAAGGGGAGGCGGGCATACTCCTACAATGAGCAGTTCTTC.

The V call is TRBV19, the J call TRBJ2-5; D gene ambiguous. Judging by the DNA end, TRBJ2-7 fits better; the J call may be wrong. Germline CDR1 is LNHDA and CDR2 is SQIVND (reference sequence). CDR3 length: 15 residues. The CDR3 spells CASSGNLYRSYEQYF. Written as DNA, the CDR3 is TGTGCCAGTAGTGGTAATTTGTACAGATCCTACGAGCAGTACTTC.

The rearrangement links TRBV7-9 to TRBJ2-1; 11 bases are shared with TRBD1. V dropped 5 bases and J dropped 6; count of bases not matched to a gene: 6. Germline V lookup: CDR1 SEHNR, CDR2 FQNEAQ (reference sequence). The CDR3 has 15 residues. The CDR3 nucleotides are TGTGCCAGCAGCCCCGGACAGGGGGCTGGCAATGAGCAGTTCTTC. Translated, it gives CASSPGQGAGNEQFF. The full variable domain, its missing parts supplied by reference TRBV7-9 and TRBJ2-1, is DTGVSQNPRHKITKRGQNVTFRCDPISEHNRLYWYRQTLGQGPEFLTYFQNEAQLEKSRLLSDRFSAERPKGSFSTLEIQRTEQGDSAMYLCASSPGQGAGNEQFFGPGTRLTVL.

The chain has TRBV5-4 and TRBJ2-5; tentative D call: TRBD2 (5 bases). Germline CDR1 is SGHNT and CDR2 is YYREEE (reference sequence). The CDR3 loop spans 13 amino acids. Trimming pared 1 base from V and 5 bases from J, leaving 9 bases between. The DNA for the CDR3 is TGTGCCAGCAGCTTGTCAGGACTGGAGACCCAGTACTTC. The encoded protein is CASSLSGLETQYF.

This chain links TRBV12-5 with TRBJ2-3; 16 nucleotides match TRBD2. V shed 1 base and J 5 bases; nucleotides not matched to a gene: 3. This CDR3 spans 17 amino acids. Germline V gene data show CDR1 as LGHNT and CDR2 as FRNRAP. The DNA of the CDR3 is TGTGCTAGTGGTTTGGGGGGACTAGCGGGAGGGAGAGATACGCAGTATTTT. Translating gives CASGLGGLAGGRDTQYF.

The chain recombines TRBV13 with TRBJ2-1; 7 nucleotides agree with TRBD2. The CDR3 is made up of 15 amino acids. Germline V gives CDR1 PRHDT, CDR2 FYEKMQ (reference sequence). V shed 6 bases and J 9 bases; nucleotides not matched to a gene: 14. The DNA for the CDR3 is TGTGCCAGCAGTTTGGGGGGGGAGGGCCTACCTGAGCAGTTCTTC. It specifies CASSLGGEGLPEQFF.

The rearrangement joins TRBV6-1 to TRBJ2-5, with 9 bases identical to TRBD1. The length of the CDR3 is 14 residues. With 7 bases clipped from V and 3 bases from J, the junction kept 6 bases outside the gene matches. CDR1 is MNHNS, CDR2 SASEGT, per germline. The CDR3 bases are TGTGCCAGCACCGTTACAGGGGGCAAAGAGACCCAGTACTTC. This translates into CASTVTGGKETQYF.